This T cell receptor (beta chain) was sequenced for a study of T cell responses to AZD1222 COVID-19 vaccine (dated by TCRdb to 2020 to 2023). As for the study more broadly: TCR sequencing covered 233 trial participants: 200 to 210 given two doses of AZD1222 and approximately 26 given two doses of MenACWY control vaccine. Enrollment into the trials was organized by age into subgroups of 18-55, 56-69 and 70-plus years, and those subgroups contained approximately 150, 30 and 60 TCR-sequenced participants, respectively. Results and caveats for the whole study, not just this receptor: Vaccine-associated CD4 TCRs spanned the whole spike protein, with dominant responses in regions 160-218 and 743-854. Conclusions about previously exposed vaccinees are limited because only 5 or 6 AZD1222 recipients were SARS-CoV-2 seropositive at baseline. Participants were mostly white British and included more females than males, and it was suggested by the authors that clonal diversity may have been underestimated. Because no day 14 peak-response samples were available, repertoires were characterized only after the peak T cell response. The 56-69-year group was small, and its depth increase did not reach significance, likely because of low power. Reportedly, close to half of the unique spike-specific TCRs recognized epitopes lying outside the regions that are mutated in the B.1.351 and B.1.1.7 variants. After two AZD1222 doses, both the breadth and the depth of spike-specific TCRs were significantly higher than at day 0 and than in MenACWY recipients.

The CDR3 regions of human TCRbeta chains were analyzed by immunosequencing. Concerning the study's data processing: TCRs in the repertoires were compared against a reference library of SARS-CoV-2-specific TCRs that had been generated with the MIRA antigen-specificity platform. Breadth was defined as the fraction of unique TCRs that were SARS-CoV-2-associated. Depth was defined as the fraction of total T cells that were SARS-CoV-2-associated. Each spike-specific TCR was assigned to its reactive spike region and to a CD4 or CD8 class using the MIRA data. Log10-transformed breadth and depth values were compared by one-way ANOVA with Sidak's multiple comparisons tests. TCRdb re-hosts the immuneACCESS table, in-frame sequences only. Its copies lack some clones; in the studies checked, an unresolved V gene accounts for under half of them, and the cause for the rest is not known. The V and J calls and clone size were taken over from that table, and D and trimming were inferred from the DNA. A total of fewer than 200,000 clones appear in this sample, approximately 89% of them only once. Approximately 1.6% of the sample is in the top ten clones.

This clone appeared a single time. The specificity of this receptor is unknown. No base qualities exist here, and no much larger clone lies one base off it. Read against the paper, the sample's time point label means: about 28 days (+/-7) after the second vaccine dose. Because spike-specific TCR depth and breadth did not differ between the two schedules, AZD1222 recipients who got a second dose at roughly 4 weeks were pooled with those who got a second dose at roughly 12 weeks. The vaccinee samples were drawn from two UK trials, COV001 and COV002, one of which was a single-blind randomized controlled phase 2/3 trial testing AZD1222 (ChAdOx1 nCoV-19) in healthy adults. For TCRbeta chain sequencing, PBMC samples were collected from trial participants at day 0 and at day 28 after the second dose. V gives up 2 bases and J gives up 4 bases, and the segment between their germline ends measures 12 bases. The CDR1 and CDR2 encoded by the germline V gene are SGHDT and YYEEEE. The CDR3 measures 14 amino acids from cysteine to phenylalanine. CDR3 DNA is the only sequence kept; it has 42 bases, read in frame from the first base.

Material: peripheral blood, obtained 28 days after the second AZD1222 dose. The clonotype originates from an adult who received the AZD1222 COVID-19 vaccine. The sequence joins TRBV5-6 to TRBJ1-1, with a tentative D gene TRBD1 over 5 matching bases. Here is the DNA: TGTGCCAGCAGCTTAGGGCAGGGACCCACTGAAGCTTTCTTT. Its protein reads: CASSLGQGPTEAFF.